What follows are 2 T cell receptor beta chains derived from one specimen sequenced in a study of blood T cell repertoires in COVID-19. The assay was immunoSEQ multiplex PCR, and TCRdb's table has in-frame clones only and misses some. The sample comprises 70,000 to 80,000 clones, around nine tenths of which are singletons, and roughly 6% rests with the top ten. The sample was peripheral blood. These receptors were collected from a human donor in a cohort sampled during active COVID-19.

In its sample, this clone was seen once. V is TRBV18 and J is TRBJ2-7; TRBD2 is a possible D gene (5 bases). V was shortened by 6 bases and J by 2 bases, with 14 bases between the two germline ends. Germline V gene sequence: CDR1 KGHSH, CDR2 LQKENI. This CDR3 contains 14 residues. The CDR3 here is CASSTNSGTYEQYF. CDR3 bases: TGTGCCAGCTCGACTAATTCGGGGACCTACGAGCAGTACTTC. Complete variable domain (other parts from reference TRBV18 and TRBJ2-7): NAGVMQNPRHLVRRRGQEARLRCSPMKGHSHVYWYRQLPEEGLKFMVYLQKENIIDESGMPKERFSAEFPKEGPSILRIQQVVRGDSAAYFCASSTNSGTYEQYFGPGTRLTVT.

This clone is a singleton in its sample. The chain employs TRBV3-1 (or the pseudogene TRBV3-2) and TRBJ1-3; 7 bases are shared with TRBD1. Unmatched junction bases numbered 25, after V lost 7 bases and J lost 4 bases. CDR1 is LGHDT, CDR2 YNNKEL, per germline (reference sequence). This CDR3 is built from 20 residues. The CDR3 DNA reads TGTGCCAGCAACGTCTGGGCCGGGACAGTACACCCCAGGGACGGAAACACCATATATTTT. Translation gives CASNVWAGTVHPRDGNTIYF.